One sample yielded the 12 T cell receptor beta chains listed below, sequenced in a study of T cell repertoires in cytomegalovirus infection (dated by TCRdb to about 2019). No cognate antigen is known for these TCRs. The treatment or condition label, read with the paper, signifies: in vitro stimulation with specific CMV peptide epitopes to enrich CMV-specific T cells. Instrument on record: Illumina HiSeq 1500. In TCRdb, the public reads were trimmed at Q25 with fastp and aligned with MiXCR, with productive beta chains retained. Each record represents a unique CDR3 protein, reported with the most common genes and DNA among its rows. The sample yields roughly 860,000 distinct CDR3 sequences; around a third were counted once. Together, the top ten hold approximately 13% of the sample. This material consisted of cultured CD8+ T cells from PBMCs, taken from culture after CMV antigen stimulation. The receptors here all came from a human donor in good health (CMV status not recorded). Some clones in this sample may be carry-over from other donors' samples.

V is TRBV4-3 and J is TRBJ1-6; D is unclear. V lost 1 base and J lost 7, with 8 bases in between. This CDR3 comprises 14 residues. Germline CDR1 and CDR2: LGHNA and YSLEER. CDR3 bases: TGCGCCAGCAGCCAAGTATTTGCGAATTCACCCCTCCACTTT. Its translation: CASSQVFANSPLHF.

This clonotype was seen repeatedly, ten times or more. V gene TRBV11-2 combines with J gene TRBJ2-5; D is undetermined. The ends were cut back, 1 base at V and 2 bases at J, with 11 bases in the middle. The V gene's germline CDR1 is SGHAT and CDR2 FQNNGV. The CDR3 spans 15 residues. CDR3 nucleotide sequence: TGTGCCAGCAGCTTAGGATCCAGGAGTCAAGAGACCCAGTACTTC. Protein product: CASSLGSRSQETQYF.

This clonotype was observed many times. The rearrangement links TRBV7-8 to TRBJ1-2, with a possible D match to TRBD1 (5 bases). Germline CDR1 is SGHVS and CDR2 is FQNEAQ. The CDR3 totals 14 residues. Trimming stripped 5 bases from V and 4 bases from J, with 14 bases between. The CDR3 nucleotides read TGTGCCAGCAGCCCCTTTCGGGGGTCCTATGGCTACACCTTC. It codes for CASSPFRGSYGYTF.

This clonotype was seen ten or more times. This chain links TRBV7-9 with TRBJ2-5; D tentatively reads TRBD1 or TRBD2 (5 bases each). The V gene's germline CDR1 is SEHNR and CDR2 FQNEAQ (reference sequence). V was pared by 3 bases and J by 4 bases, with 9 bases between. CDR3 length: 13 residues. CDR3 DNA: TGTGCCAGCAGCTTGGGACGGCCAGAGACCCAGTACTTC. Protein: CASSLGRPETQYF.

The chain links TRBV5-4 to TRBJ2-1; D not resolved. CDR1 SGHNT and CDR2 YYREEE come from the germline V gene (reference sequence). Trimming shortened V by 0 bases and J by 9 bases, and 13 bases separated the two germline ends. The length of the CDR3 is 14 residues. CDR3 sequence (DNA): TGTGCCAGCAGCTTGGAGAACATGATCAGTGAGCAGTTCTTC. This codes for CASSLENMISEQFF.

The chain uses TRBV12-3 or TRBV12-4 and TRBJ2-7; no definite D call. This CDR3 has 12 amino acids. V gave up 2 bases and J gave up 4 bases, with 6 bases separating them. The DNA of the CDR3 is TGTGCCAGCAGTTTAATAAATTACGAGCAGTACTTC. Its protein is CASSLINYEQYF.

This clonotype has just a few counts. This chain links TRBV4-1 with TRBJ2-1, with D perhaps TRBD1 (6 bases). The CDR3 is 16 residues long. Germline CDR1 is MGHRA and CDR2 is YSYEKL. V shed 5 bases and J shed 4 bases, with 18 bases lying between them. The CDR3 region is CASSWDRAQGYNEQFF. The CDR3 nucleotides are TGCGCCAGCAGCTGGGACCGGGCACAGGGATACAATGAGCAGTTCTTC.

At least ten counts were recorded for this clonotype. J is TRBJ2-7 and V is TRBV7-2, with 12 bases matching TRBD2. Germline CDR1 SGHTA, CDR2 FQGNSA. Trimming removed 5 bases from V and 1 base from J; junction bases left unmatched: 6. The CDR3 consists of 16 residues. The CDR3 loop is CASSPRTSGASYEQYF. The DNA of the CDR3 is TGTGCCAGCAGCCCCCGGACTAGCGGGGCTTCCTACGAGCAGTACTTC.

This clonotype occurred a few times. Here the CDR3 DNA reads TGTGCCAGCAGCCTAGGAGTGGGTCAACAGCAGCCCCAGCATTTT. Its translation is CASSLGVGQQQPQHF. The V call is TRBV7-6, the J call TRBJ1-5; no clear D gene. Per germline, CDR1 SGHVS and CDR2 FNYEAQ. Trimming left V 5 bases short and J 7 bases short, with 18 bases between. The CDR3 is 15 amino acids.

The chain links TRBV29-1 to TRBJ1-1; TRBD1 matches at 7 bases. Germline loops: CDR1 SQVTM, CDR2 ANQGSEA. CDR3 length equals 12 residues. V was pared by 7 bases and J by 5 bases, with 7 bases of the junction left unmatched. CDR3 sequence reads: CSAKEGATEAFF. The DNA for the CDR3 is TGCAGCGCCAAGGAGGGGGCAACTGAAGCTTTCTTT.

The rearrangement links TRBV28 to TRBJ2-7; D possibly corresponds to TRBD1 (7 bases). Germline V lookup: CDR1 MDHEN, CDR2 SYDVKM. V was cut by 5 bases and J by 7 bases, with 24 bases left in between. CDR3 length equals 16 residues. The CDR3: CASSLQGSGGTREQYF. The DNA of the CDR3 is TGTGCCAGCAGTCTCCAGGGGTCAGGGGGGACTCGAGAGCAGTACTTC.

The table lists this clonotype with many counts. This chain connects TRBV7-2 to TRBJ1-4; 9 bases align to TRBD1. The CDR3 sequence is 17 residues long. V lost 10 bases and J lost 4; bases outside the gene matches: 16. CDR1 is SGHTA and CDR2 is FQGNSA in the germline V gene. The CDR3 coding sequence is TGTGCCACCCAACCGGGACAGGGTATAGGCAGTAATGAAAAACTGTTTTTT. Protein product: CATQPGQGIGSNEKLFF. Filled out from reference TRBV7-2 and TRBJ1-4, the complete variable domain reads GAGVSQSPSNKVTEKGKDVELRCDPISGHTALYWYRQSLGQGLEFLIYFQGNSAPDKSGLPSDRFSAERTGGSVSTLTIQRTQQEDSAVYLCATQPGQGIGSNEKLFFGSGTQLSVL.